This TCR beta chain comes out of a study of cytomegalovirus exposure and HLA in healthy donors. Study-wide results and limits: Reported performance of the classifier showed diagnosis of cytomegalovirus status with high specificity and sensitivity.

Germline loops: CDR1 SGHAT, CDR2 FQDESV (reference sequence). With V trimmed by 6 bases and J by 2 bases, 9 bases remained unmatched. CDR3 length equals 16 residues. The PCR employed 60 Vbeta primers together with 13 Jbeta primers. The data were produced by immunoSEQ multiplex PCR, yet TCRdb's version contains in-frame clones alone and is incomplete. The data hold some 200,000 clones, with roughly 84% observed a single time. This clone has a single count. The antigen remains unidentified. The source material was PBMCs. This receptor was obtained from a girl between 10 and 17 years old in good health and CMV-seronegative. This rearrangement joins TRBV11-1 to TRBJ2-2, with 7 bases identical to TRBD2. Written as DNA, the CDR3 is TGTGCCAGCAGGGGCCCGGGGGAGGGCAACACCGGGGAGCTGTTTTTT. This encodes CASRGPGEGNTGELFF.